This T cell receptor beta chain was observed in a study of blood T cell repertoires in COVID-19. Study in general: Donors in the United States, Italy and Spain gave samples during acute or convalescent COVID-19. From T cells, B-cell-depleted T cells, or PBMCs came the material, which was cDNA or gDNA.

The CDR3 totals 14 residues. Germline assignment: CDR1 SNHLY and CDR2 FYNNEI. V lost 7 bases and J 3 bases, leaving 13 bases between the germline ends. Assignment of participants to cohorts was predicated upon participant-reported clinical history. As processed by the authors: Reference gene primer amplification gave estimated nucleated cell counts. TCRdb's table, derived via immunoSEQ multiplex PCR, lists solely in-frame clones and lacks some. For V, J and clone size, that table is used; D and trimming come from the DNA. The sample contains 200,000 to 250,000 clones, 70% to 90% of which appear only once.

The chain links TRBV2 to TRBJ1-5; D is possibly TRBD1 (6 bases). The clonotype was recovered from a woman aged 50 to 60 with acute COVID-19. Material for sequencing was PBMCs or T cells enriched from blood (not recorded which). This CDR3 reads CASNPQGFNQPQHF. The CDR3 coding sequence is TGTGCCAGCAACCCACAGGGCTTCAATCAGCCCCAGCATTTT.